Below are 27 T cell receptor beta chains sequenced from a single sample in a study of spatial heterogeneity in lung cancer. TCRdb processed the 5' RACE reads anew with MiXCR; each CDR3 protein has one entry. The top ten clones hold over 13% of a sample with roughly 17,000 distinct CDR3 sequences, over 15% of them seen once. Time point given: sample taken at primary tumor resection. Sequencing covered unsorted whole RNA taken from tumor, nontumor lung or frozen PBMC. The sequencing used PBMCs, collected at surgery. The origin of the receptors is a male donor with early-stage non-small cell lung cancer.

CDR3 in amino acids: CASSYGTKNEKLFF. In nucleotides, the CDR3 is TGTGCCAGCAGTTACGGGACAAAGAATGAAAAACTGTTTTTT. This chain joins TRBV6-5 and TRBJ1-4; tentative D call: TRBD1 (6 bases). V lost 2 bases, J lost 5 bases, and 9 bases lay in between. Germline CDR1 MNHEY, CDR2 SVGAGI. There are 14 residues in the CDR3.

There are a few counts of this clonotype. The gene calls are TRBV3-1 and TRBJ2-1; 7 bases align to TRBD1. Trimming removed 6 bases from V and 1 base from J; junction bases left unmatched: 6. The germline V gene has CDR1 LGHDT and CDR2 YNNKEL (reference sequence). CDR3 length equals 15 residues. The CDR3 loop reads CASSVVGQSYNEQFF. Here the CDR3 DNA reads TGTGCCAGCAGTGTCGTGGGACAGTCCTACAATGAGCAGTTCTTC.

The J gene is TRBJ1-5, the V gene TRBV19; D call uncertain. The V gene's germline CDR1 is LNHDA and CDR2 SQIVND (reference sequence). The V and J ends lost 4 bases and 7 bases respectively, with 17 bases between them. There are 15 residues in the CDR3. The CDR3 sequence: CASSTFTSGGQPQHF. The CDR3 DNA sequence: TGTGCCAGTAGTACTTTTACAAGCGGTGGCCAGCCCCAGCATTTT.

By its share, this clonotype is medium-sized (0.01 to 0.1%). The chain combines TRBV10-3 with TRBJ2-7; TRBD1 matches at 8 bases. CDR3 size: 14 residues. Germline V lookup: CDR1 ENHRY, CDR2 SYGVKD. V was pared by 6 bases and J by 3 bases, with 7 bases of the junction left unmatched. Written as DNA, the CDR3 is TGTGCCATCAGAGGCCGGGACAGGATCTACGAGCAGTACTTC. As protein: CAIRGRDRIYEQYF.

This rearrangement joins TRBV29-1 to TRBJ2-3; 11 bases are shared with TRBD2. In germline, CDR1 is SQVTM, CDR2 ANQGSEA. Losses at the gene ends were 2 bases for V and 4 bases for J; bases not matched to a gene: 2. The CDR3 sequence is 14 residues long. CDR3: CSVETSGGADTQYF. CDR3 sequence (DNA): TGCAGCGTTGAAACTAGCGGGGGTGCAGATACGCAGTATTTT.

This clonotype was recorded at least ten times. CDR3 DNA sequence: TGTGCCAGCAGTGAGGGGGTAACAGGTCTCGGCACTGAAGCTTTCTTT. It is translated as CASSEGVTGLGTEAFF. This sequence joins TRBV25-1 and TRBJ1-1; perhaps TRBD1 as D (5 bases). Germline V gene data show CDR1 as MGHDK and CDR2 as SYGVNS. The CDR3 extends over 16 amino acids. V lost 3 bases and J lost 4, with 18 bases in between.

A word on this clonotype: A much larger clone differs from this one at a single base, so this may be a read error. This rearrangement joins TRBV20-1 to TRBJ2-5; 7 bases map to TRBD1. Germline loops: CDR1 DFQATT, CDR2 SNEGSKA (reference sequence). The CDR3 sequence is 15 residues long. V shed 1 base and J 5 bases; nucleotides not matched to a gene: 10. CDR3 DNA: TGCAGTGCTAGAGGTAGGGACAGACCCTGGGAGACCCAGTACTTC. Translated, it gives CSARGRDRPWETQYF.

Turning to this clonotype: One junction end does not reproduce the germline sequence, and a read error may be involved. The J gene is TRBJ2-7, the V gene TRBV6-1, with D perhaps TRBD1 or TRBD2 (5 bases each). Germline-derived CDR1 and CDR2 are MNHNS and SASEGT. This CDR3 spans 15 amino acids. The CDR3: CASSELRGSSYKQYF. CDR3 sequence (DNA): TGTGCCAGCAGTGAGCTTCGGGGCAGCTCCTACAAGCAGTACTTC.

This clonotype was counted at least ten times. V is TRBV28 and J is TRBJ1-6; TRBD1 agrees at 10 bases. Trimming removed 7 bases from V and 6 bases from J; junction bases left unmatched: 6. The CDR3 contains 15 residues. Germline CDR1 MDHEN, CDR2 SYDVKM. This chain's CDR3 is CASIATGGFNSPLHF. Here the CDR3 DNA reads TGTGCCAGCATAGCGACAGGGGGCTTTAATTCACCCCTCCACTTT.

V gene TRBV2 combines with J gene TRBJ1-1; D perhaps matches TRBD1 (5 bases). Germline CDR1 and CDR2: SNHLY and FYNNEI. This CDR3 has 17 amino acids. Trimming removed 3 bases at V and 4 bases at J, with 21 bases between. The CDR3: CASSDIVSGWGVTEAFF. CDR3 bases: TGTGCCAGCAGTGATATCGTGTCAGGGTGGGGGGTCACTGAAGCTTTCTTT.

This clonotype has just a few counts. The V and J genes are TRBV10-3 and TRBJ2-3, with D maybe TRBD2 (5 bases). Looked up from germline, CDR1 is ENHRY and CDR2 is SYGVKD. The CDR3 extends over 12 amino acids. V dropped 0 bases and J dropped 11 bases, with 9 bases sitting between them. Here the CDR3 DNA reads TGTGCCATCAGTGAGTCAGAGAGCGGGCAGTATTTT. Translating it yields CAISESESGQYF.

This clonotype was seen only a few times. This chain uses TRBV5-1 with TRBJ2-5; the D call may be TRBD1 or TRBD2 (6 bases each). Trimming stripped 1 base from V and 5 bases from J, with 15 bases between. CDR3 length: 15 amino acids. From germline, CDR1 is SGHRS and CDR2 YFSETQ. The CDR3 here is CASSLWGASRETQYF. The CDR3 DNA follows: TGCGCCAGCAGCTTGTGGGGGGCCTCTCGGGAGACCCAGTACTTC.

This clonotype was picked up a small number of times. CDR3 amino acids: CASSIHGGRGTEAFF. In nucleotides, the CDR3 is TGTGCCAGCAGTATCCACGGGGGGCGAGGCACTGAAGCTTTCTTT. The rearrangement joins TRBV6-5 to TRBJ1-1; D perhaps matches TRBD1 (6 bases). Germline V gives CDR1 MNHEY, CDR2 SVGAGI. The V and J ends lost 5 bases and 4 bases respectively, with 17 bases between them. The CDR3 length is 15 residues.

The chain is built from TRBV20-1 and TRBJ1-1; D is ambiguous. Trimming took off 4 bases at V and 4 bases at J, with 10 bases between the two ends. The CDR3 contains 12 residues. Per the germline V gene, CDR1 is DFQATT and CDR2 is SNEGSKA (reference sequence). The CDR3 sequence is CSANRWGTEAFF. In nucleotides, the CDR3 is TGCAGTGCTAACCGATGGGGCACTGAAGCTTTCTTT.

This clonotype showed up many times. The chain uses TRBV12-3 or TRBV12-4 and TRBJ2-3; TRBD1 aligns across 7 bases. Germline trimming cut 6 bases from V and 4 bases from J; bases unmatched to any gene: 4. The CDR3 totals 13 residues. As DNA, the CDR3 is TGTGCCAGCAGCGACAGGGATCCAGATACGCAGTATTTT. Translating gives CASSDRDPDTQYF.

This clonotype was picked up one time. CDR3 nucleotides: TGCAGTGCTAGAGCCGTGGGGGGTACGAAGACCCAGTACTTC. Protein sequence: CSARAVGGTKTQYF. The rearrangement links TRBV20-1 to TRBJ2-5, with D possibly matching TRBD2 (6 bases). Trimming took off 1 base at V and 6 bases at J, with 15 bases between the two ends. Looked up from germline, CDR1 is DFQATT and CDR2 is SNEGSKA (reference sequence). This CDR3 spans 14 amino acids.

This clonotype occurred many times. The chain is built from TRBV20-1 and TRBJ2-1, with D tentatively TRBD1 (6 bases). The CDR3 totals 16 residues. The germline gives CDR1 DFQATT, CDR2 SNEGSKA (reference sequence). V gave up 0 bases and J gave up 7 bases, with 19 bases separating them. The CDR3 DNA reads TGCAGTGCTAGAGATTTAGTCAGGGGCGCAACGAATGAGCAGTTCTTC. Amino acids: CSARDLVRGATNEQFF.

This clonotype was observed a few times. This rearrangement joins TRBV6-5 to TRBJ2-3; 7 bases fit TRBD1. The CDR3 is made up of 15 amino acids. V trimming: 6 bases; J trimming: 0 bases; junction bases outside the gene matches: 6. Germline-derived CDR1 and CDR2 are MNHEY and SVGAGI. CDR3 coding DNA: TGTGCCAGCAGAGACAGGGCCTTGAGCACAGATACGCAGTATTTT. This translates into CASRDRALSTDTQYF.

The rearrangement uses TRBV30 and TRBJ1-1; TRBD1 aligns across 8 bases. The V gene's germline CDR1 is GTSNPN and CDR2 SVGIG (reference sequence). This CDR3 is 12 amino acids long. J was trimmed by 6 bases and V by 6 bases; bases with no gene match: 6. The CDR3 spells CACTQGVAEAFF. The CDR3 DNA follows: TGTGCCTGTACACAGGGGGTTGCTGAAGCTTTCTTT.

V usage is TRBV7-9 and J usage is TRBJ2-6, with D possibly being TRBD1 (6 bases). CDR3 length: 17 residues. Trimming took 5 bases from V and 0 from J, leaving 14 bases between them. CDR1 SEHNR and CDR2 FQNEAQ come from the germline V gene (reference sequence). The CDR3 loop reads CASSRTVGGSGANVLTF. CDR3 bases: TGTGCCAGCAGCCGGACAGTAGGAGGCTCTGGGGCCAACGTCCTGACTTTC.

This clonotype was found a few times. The chain recombines TRBV5-1 with TRBJ2-3, with D possibly matching TRBD2 (7 bases). Germline values: CDR1 SGHRS, CDR2 YFSETQ. CDR3 length: 14 residues. Trimming pared 6 bases from V and 2 bases from J, leaving 13 bases between. The CDR3 DNA reads as TGCGCCAGCATGGGAGGGGGAACCACAGATACGCAGTATTTT. Protein product: CASMGGGTTDTQYF.

J is TRBJ2-3 and V is TRBV30, with a possible D match to TRBD2 (5 bases). V was trimmed by 1 base and J by 0 bases, leaving 11 bases between them. This CDR3 has 15 residues. The germline CDR1 and CDR2 sequences are GTSNPN and SVGIG (reference sequence). CDR3 residues: CAWSASRTSTDTQYF. CDR3 nucleotide sequence: TGTGCCTGGAGTGCTAGCCGAACTAGCACAGATACGCAGTATTTT.

This clonotype was detected ten times or more. The V gene is TRBV11-2, the J gene TRBJ1-1; 7 bases are shared with TRBD1. V gave up 1 base and J gave up 0 bases; unmatched junction bases: 5. This CDR3 is 16 amino acids long. CDR1 SGHAT and CDR2 FQNNGV come from the germline V gene. CDR3 sequence: CASSLAVTGMNTEAFF. The CDR3 DNA reads as TGTGCCAGCAGCTTAGCCGTGACAGGGATGAACACTGAAGCTTTCTTT.

The genes are TRBV5-1 and TRBJ2-7; 8 bases fit TRBD2. Germline-derived CDR1 and CDR2 are SGHRS and YFSETQ. Unmatched junction bases numbered 9, after V lost 2 bases and J lost 5 bases. The CDR3 loop spans 15 amino acids. CDR3 in amino acids: CASSFSGGPMDEQYF. DNA of the CDR3: TGCGCCAGCAGCTTCTCGGGGGGGCCTATGGACGAGCAGTACTTC.

Regarding this clonotype: This may be a read error, as it is one base from a much larger clone. The genes are TRBV5-1 and TRBJ2-5; TRBD2 agrees at 12 bases. In germline, CDR1 is SGHRS, CDR2 YFSETQ. The CDR3 loop spans 15 amino acids. DNA of the CDR3: TGCGTCAGCAGCCCAGTTGGGACTAGCGGGGAGACCCAGTACTTC. Encoded protein: CVSSPVGTSGETQYF. The entire variable domain, with the rest obtained from reference TRBV5-1 and TRBJ2-5, is as follows: KAGVTQTPRYLIKTRGQQVTLSCSPISGHRSVSWYQQTPGQGLQFLFEYFSETQRNKGNFPGRFSGRQFSNSRSEMNVSTLELGDSALYLCVSSPVGTSGETQYFGPGTRLLVL.

This clonotype came up many times. The CDR3 protein is CASSLTRGGGETQYF. The CDR3 DNA reads TGTGCCAGCAGCTTAACAAGGGGGGGCGGAGAGACCCAGTACTTC. This chain uses TRBV7-8 with TRBJ2-5, with TRBD2 as a possible D gene (7 bases). CDR1 is SGHVS, CDR2 FQNEAQ, per germline. The CDR3 spans 15 residues. V was cut by 2 bases and J by 4 bases, with 14 bases left in between.

This clonotype was seen ten or more times. The chain couples TRBV7-3 to TRBJ2-3, with a tentative D call TRBD2 (5 bases). The germline V gene has CDR1 SGHTA and CDR2 FQGTGA. V was pared by 3 bases and J by 6 bases, with 10 bases between. CDR3 size: 13 residues. The CDR3 DNA follows: TGTGCCAGCAGCTTTGCGGGCTCGGATACGCAGTATTTT. Its translation is CASSFAGSDTQYF.